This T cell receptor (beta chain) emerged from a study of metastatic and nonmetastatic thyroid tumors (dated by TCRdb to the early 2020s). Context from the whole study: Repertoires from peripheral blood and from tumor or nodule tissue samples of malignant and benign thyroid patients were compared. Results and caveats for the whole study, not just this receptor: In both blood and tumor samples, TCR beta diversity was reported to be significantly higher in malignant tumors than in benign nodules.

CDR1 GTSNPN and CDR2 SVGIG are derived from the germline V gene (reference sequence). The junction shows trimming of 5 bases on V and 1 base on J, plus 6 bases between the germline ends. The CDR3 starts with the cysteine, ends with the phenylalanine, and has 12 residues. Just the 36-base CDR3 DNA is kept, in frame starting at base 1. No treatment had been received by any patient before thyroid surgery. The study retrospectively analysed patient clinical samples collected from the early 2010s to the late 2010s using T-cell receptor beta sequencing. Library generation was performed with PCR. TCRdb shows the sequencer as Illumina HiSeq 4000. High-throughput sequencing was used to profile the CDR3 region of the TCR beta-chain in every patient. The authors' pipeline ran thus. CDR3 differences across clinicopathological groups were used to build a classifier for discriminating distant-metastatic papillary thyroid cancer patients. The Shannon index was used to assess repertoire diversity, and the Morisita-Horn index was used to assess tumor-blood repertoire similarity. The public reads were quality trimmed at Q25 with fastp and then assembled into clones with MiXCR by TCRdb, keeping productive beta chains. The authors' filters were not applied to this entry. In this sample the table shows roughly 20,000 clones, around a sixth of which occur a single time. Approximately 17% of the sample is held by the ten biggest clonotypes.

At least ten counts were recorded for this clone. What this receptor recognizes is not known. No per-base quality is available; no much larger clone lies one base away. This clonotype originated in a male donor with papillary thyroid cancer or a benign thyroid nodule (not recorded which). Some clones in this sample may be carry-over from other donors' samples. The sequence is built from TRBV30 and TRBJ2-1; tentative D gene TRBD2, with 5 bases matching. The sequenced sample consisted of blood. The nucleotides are TGTGCCTGGCGGACTTCCTACAATGAGCAGTTCTTC. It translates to CAWRTSYNEQFF.